This TCR beta chain was obtained from a study of technical replicates of blood from a handful of donors. Sequencing was performed with immunoSEQ multiplex PCR; in TCRdb, only in-frame clones are kept and a portion is missing. In the table there are 12,000 or so clones, 92% of which are singletons. CDR3 length: 18 residues. The germline V gene has CDR1 SGHRS and CDR2 YFSETQ. Trimming stripped 1 base from V and 0 bases from J, with 18 bases between. The chain uses TRBV5-1 and TRBJ2-3; D gene uncertain. The material sequenced was PBMCs. This clonotype was sampled from a human donor in good health. This CDR3 is CASSLRPPSPTSTDTQYF. CDR3 nucleotide sequence: TGCGCCAGCAGCTTGCGACCCCCGAGCCCGACTAGCACAGATACGCAGTATTTT.